This entry lists 2 T cell receptor beta chains sequenced from one sample in a study of shared clonotypes between healthy human individuals. Repertoires were generated with immunoSEQ multiplex PCR, while TCRdb's copy carries only in-frame clones and drops some. The sample records about 1.5 million clones, around 97% being singletons. Sequencing was carried out using naive CD4+ T cells sorted from blood. Subset in this sample: CD45RA+ positively selected. The receptors derive from a young man in good health.

The chain recombines TRBV28 with TRBJ2-7; 7 bases are a match to TRBD1. The V segment lost 9 bases and the J segment 2 bases; nucleotides outside the gene matches: 19. The CDR3 covers 17 residues. Germline V gene lookup returns CDR1 MDHEN and CDR2 SYDVKM. CDR3 sequence: CASALSEARQGAYEQYF. DNA for the CDR3: TGTGCCAGTGCCCTTAGCGAGGCGAGACAGGGCGCCTACGAGCAGTACTTC. Together with reference TRBV28 and TRBJ2-7, the CDR3 gives the full variable domain: DVKVTQSSRYLVKRTGEKVFLECVQDMDHENMFWYRQDPGLGLRLIYFSYDVKMKEKGDIPEGYSVSREKKERFSLILESASTNQTSMYLCASALSEARQGAYEQYFGPGTRLTVT.

This chain links TRBV2 with TRBJ1-2; 7 nucleotides match TRBD1. The germline gives CDR1 SNHLY, CDR2 FYNNEI. The CDR3 loop spans 16 amino acids. J lost 0 bases, V lost 6 bases, and 10 bases had no gene match. CDR3: CASRLGGAWTNYGYTF. CDR3 coding DNA: TGTGCCAGCAGGCTAGGGGGCGCGTGGACTAACTATGGCTACACCTTC. The entire variable domain, with the rest obtained from reference TRBV2 and TRBJ1-2, is as follows: EPEVTQTPSHQVTQMGQEVILRCVPISNHLYFYWYRQILGQKVEFLVSFYNNEISEKSEIFDDQFSVERPDGSNFTLKIRSTKLEDSAMYFCASRLGGAWTNYGYTFGSGTRLTVV.